The source of this TCR beta chain is a study of blood T cell repertoires in COVID-19. Residents of under 25 US areas, aged about 18 to 89 years, made up the participants. This clone was recorded a few times. Source study methods: How many nucleated cells were present was estimated from reference gene primer amplification. TCRdb's table, derived via immunoSEQ multiplex PCR, lists solely in-frame clones and lacks some. V and J calls and clone size come straight from that table; D and trimming were deduced from the DNA. The profile covers fewer than 250,000 clones, with about nine tenths appearing a single time and just over 2.5% taken by the ten largest. The CDR3 has 13 amino acids. Per germline, CDR1 SGHNT and CDR2 YENEEA. Trimming pared 0 bases from V and 7 bases from J, leaving 9 bases between.

The V call is TRBV11-3, the J call TRBJ1-1; D ambiguous. The clonotype comes from a woman in her thirties with acute COVID-19. The sequenced sample consisted of PBMCs or T cells enriched from blood (not recorded which). The CDR3 here is CASSLDARSEAFF. The CDR3 region has the DNA TGTGCCAGCAGCTTAGATGCGAGGAGTGAAGCTTTCTTT. Drawing the rest from reference TRBV11-3 and TRBJ1-1, the complete variable domain is EAGVVQSPRYKIIEKKQPVAFWCNPISGHNTLYWYLQNLGQGPELLIRYENEEAVDDSQLPKDRFSAERLKGVDSTLKIQPAELGDSAVYLCASSLDARSEAFFGQGTRLTVV.